The T cell receptor beta chain described here comes from a study of T cell repertoires in cytomegalovirus infection (dated by TCRdb to about 2019). Background on the whole study: The HLA type of each donor mattered for the analysis, because public TCR beta signatures pointed to carriage of CMV infection along with the matching HLA type. General findings and caveats noted by the study authors: In both this cohort and an independent roughly 400-donor cohort, the cumulative frequency of public TCR beta family members distinguished carriers of CMV infection plus the relevant HLA type. The ex vivo response was dominated by HLA-C-restricted CMV-specific TCR beta clonotypes, which also provided the single most frequent clonotype in two of eight donors.

This clonotype was counted at least ten times. Its antigen has not been determined. The record has no base qualities; no much larger clone is one base away. Sequencer: Illumina HiSeq 1500. The public sequencing data were trimmed at Q25 with fastp and processed into clonotypes with MiXCR by TCRdb, which kept only in-frame beta chains. Rows matching on CDR3 protein sequence are summarized as one entry with the most common DNA and genes. This sample holds about 490,000 distinct CDR3 sequences; about 25% were observed only once. The ten largest clones capture around 14% of the sample. From the cysteine up to the phenylalanine, the CDR3 has a length of 15 residues. Just CDR3 DNA is preserved here, 45 bases in frame from base 1. V is reduced by 1 base and J by 2 bases, leaving a spacing of 11 bases between them. CDR1 and CDR2, per the germline V gene, are SGHTA and FQGNSA.

Material for sequencing was PBMCs. The chain was built from TRBV7-2 and TRBJ2-5; tentative D gene TRBD2, with 5 bases matching. This TCR was recovered from a human donor in good health (CMV status not recorded). Some clones in this sample may be carry-over from other donors' samples. Here the CDR3 is given as CASSLGLGGQETQYF. The nucleotides are TGTGCCAGCAGCTTAGGTCTTGGCGGGCAAGAGACCCAGTACTTC.